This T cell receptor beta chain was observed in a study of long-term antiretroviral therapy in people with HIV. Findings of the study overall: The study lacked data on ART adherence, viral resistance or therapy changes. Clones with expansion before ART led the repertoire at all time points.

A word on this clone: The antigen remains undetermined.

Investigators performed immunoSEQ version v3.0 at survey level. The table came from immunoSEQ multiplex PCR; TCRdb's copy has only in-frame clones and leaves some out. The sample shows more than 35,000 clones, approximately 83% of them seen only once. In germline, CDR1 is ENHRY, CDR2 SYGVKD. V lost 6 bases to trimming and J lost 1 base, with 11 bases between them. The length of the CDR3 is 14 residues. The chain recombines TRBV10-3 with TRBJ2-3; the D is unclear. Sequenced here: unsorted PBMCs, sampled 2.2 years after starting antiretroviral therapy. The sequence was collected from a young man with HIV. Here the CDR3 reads CAISPTEGTDTQYF. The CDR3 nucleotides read TGTGCCATCAGCCCGACCGAAGGCACAGATACGCAGTATTTT.